This T cell receptor beta chain appears in the sequencing data of a study of Ad26.COV2.S vaccination and SARS-CoV-2 variants. Study background: The Ad26.COV2.S arm of the COV1001 trial was where the donor was placed. Study observations and caveats: Researchers reported similar non-spike TCR breadth in vaccine and placebo recipients.

The CDR3 extends over 14 amino acids. The V end was cut by 0 bases, the J end by 3 bases, with 12 bases between. Germline V gives CDR1 GTSNPN, CDR2 SVGIG (reference sequence). In regard to this clone: Its antigen is still unknown.

Treatment denoted: roughly 18 received Ad26.COV2.S at low or high dose, single or two shots; about 5 received placebo; per-sample allocation not given. Day 63 after the first injection of vaccine or placebo was the sampling time. The method was immunoSEQ multiplex PCR; TCRdb's version includes in-frame clones alone and lacks a portion of them. Of fewer than 400,000 clones in the sample, 70% to 90% were seen once. This specimen was peripheral blood, taken in a trial of Ad26.COV2.S vaccine versus placebo. The chain links TRBV30 to TRBJ2-7; D may be TRBD1 or TRBD2 (5 bases each). The TCR was taken from a person between 18 and 65 years old who received the Ad26.COV2.S COVID-19 vaccine or a placebo. The CDR3 DNA reads as TGTGCCTGGAGTGTCCGGGGCAGAGGCTACGAGCAGTACTTC. It specifies CAWSVRGRGYEQYF.